This T cell receptor beta chain emerged from a study of blood T cells in healthy people across ages. Study-wide points: Across the age range, TCR beta diversity per million T cells fell in a roughly linear way. No one knew whether donors had CMV, which possibly confounded expanded clonotype changes.

Points on this clonotype: Its antigen is unidentified.

Every participating donor contributed around 9.5 milliliters of peripheral blood through a draw. Alongside a J-beta primer mix, a sample-barcoded 5' primer served in a second PCR lasting about 7 to 12 cycles. A template-switch adaptor containing 12 random nucleotides labeled each cDNA molecule. Via MiXCR, TCRdb re-called the 5' RACE reads, giving one row per CDR3 protein. Seen here are 700,000 or so distinct CDR3 sequences, over 20% observed once, and the top ten hold about 22%. The germline V gene has CDR1 MNHEY and CDR2 SVGAGI. CDR3 size: 14 residues. The sequence was obtained from a man aged 65 to 79 in good health. Sequencing was done on a sample of blood. The chain recombines TRBV6-5 with TRBJ2-1; D is possibly TRBD2 (5 bases). The DNA end favors TRBJ2-7, so the J call may be wrong. This CDR3 reads CASRPSRTAYEQYF. For the CDR3, the DNA is TGTGCCAGCAGGCCTAGCCGAACTGCCTACGAGCAGTACTTC.